This passage covers 18 T cell receptor beta chains from one sample sequenced in a study of lymphopenia after photon versus proton radiotherapy. The repertoire was sequenced with immunoSEQ multiplex PCR; TCRdb's copy has only in-frame clones and lacks some. The table records about 30,000 clones, 75% to 90% of them present only once. The material was peripheral blood, obtained from a patient treated with proton-based radiotherapy. The origin of the receptors is a woman between 65 and 79 years old with pancreatic cancer. Some clones in this sample may be carry-over from other donors' samples.

The chain joins TRBV5-1 to TRBJ1-1; 7 positions match TRBD1. The CDR3 contains 16 residues. The ends lost 3 bases at V and 2 bases at J; junction bases unmatched: 10. Germline V CDR1 and CDR2: SGHRS, YFSETQ. CDR3 in amino acids: CASSYSTGQLNTEAFF. CDR3 nucleotides: TGCGCCAGCAGCTACTCTACGGGACAGCTTAACACTGAAGCTTTCTTT.

The chain uses TRBV5-1 and TRBJ1-2; tentatively, D is TRBD1 (6 bases). The CDR3 consists of 14 residues. The germline V gene has CDR1 SGHRS and CDR2 YFSETQ. V lost 4 bases to trimming and J lost 2 bases, with 12 bases between them. Here the CDR3 reads CASSREQGNYGYTF. In nucleotides, the CDR3 is TGCGCCAGCAGCCGTGAACAGGGAAACTATGGCTACACCTTC.

This chain connects TRBV18 to TRBJ1-1; D call uncertain. The germline V gene has CDR1 KGHSH and CDR2 LQKENI. The V end was cut by 4 bases, the J end by 7 bases, with 10 bases between. The CDR3 has 12 amino acids. CDR3 in amino acids: CASSLYMDEAFF. The DNA of the CDR3 is TGTGCCAGCTCACTTTACATGGATGAAGCTTTCTTT.

CDR3 in DNA: TGTGCCAGCAGTTACGGACAGGGTCGCGGCTACACCTTC. This encodes CASSYGQGRGYTF. V and J are TRBV27 and TRBJ1-2, with TRBD1 matching over 8 bases. This CDR3 is 13 amino acids long. The V segment lost 4 bases and the J segment 8 bases; nucleotides outside the gene matches: 6. Germline CDR1 is MNHEY and CDR2 is SMNVEV (reference sequence).

The V gene is TRBV5-1, the J gene TRBJ1-5; no reliable D call. Germline V CDR1 and CDR2: SGHRS, YFSETQ. The germline V and J ends were trimmed by 0 bases and 3 bases, with 4 bases remaining between them. This CDR3 spans 13 amino acids. The CDR3 region has the DNA TGCGCCAGCAGCTTGGGGACCAATCAGCCCCAGCATTTT. Its protein is CASSLGTNQPQHF.

This sequence joins TRBV10-3 and TRBJ1-3, with 7 nucleotides matching TRBD1. The length of the CDR3 is 14 residues. Germline CDR1 reads ENHRY; CDR2 reads SYGVKD. J gave up 2 bases and V 10 bases, and 8 bases lay outside the gene matches. CDR3 sequence: CATEGARAGNTIYF. Here the CDR3 DNA reads TGTGCCACCGAGGGGGCGAGGGCTGGAAACACCATATATTTT.

In nucleotides, the CDR3 is TGTGCCAGCTCACCGGAGCGGTTTAGCTCCTACAATGAGCAGTTCTTC. Translating it yields CASSPERFSSYNEQFF. This rearrangement joins TRBV18 to TRBJ2-1, with D perhaps TRBD2 (5 bases). The CDR3 is 16 amino acids. Germline V gene lookup returns CDR1 KGHSH and CDR2 LQKENI. V was clipped by 3 bases and J by 0 bases, with 12 bases between them. Variable domain in full (rest from reference TRBV18 and TRBJ2-1): NAGVMQNPRHLVRRRGQEARLRCSPMKGHSHVYWYRQLPEEGLKFMVYLQKENIIDESGMPKERFSAEFPKEGPSILRIQQVVRGDSAAYFCASSPERFSSYNEQFFGPGTRLTVL.

V usage is TRBV6-5 and J usage is TRBJ2-3, with TRBD2 identical over 11 bases. The J segment lost 0 bases and the V segment lost 4 bases, leaving 3 bases of the junction unmatched. Germline V gene sequence: CDR1 MNHEY, CDR2 SVGAGI. This CDR3 comprises 16 residues. CDR3 amino acids: CASSSRTSGSTDTQYF. The CDR3 DNA reads as TGTGCCAGCAGTTCTCGGACTAGCGGGAGCACAGATACGCAGTATTTT.

The chain has TRBV29-1 and TRBJ1-2; D is unclear. Germline V gives CDR1 SQVTM, CDR2 ANQGSEA. V gave up 4 bases and J gave up 5 bases, with 11 bases separating them. This CDR3 contains 12 residues. CDR3: CSVGSQIYGYTF. The CDR3 DNA sequence: TGCAGCGTTGGGTCTCAGATTTATGGCTACACCTTC.

This chain uses TRBV5-1 with TRBJ2-2; 8 bases are a match to TRBD2. Unmatched junction bases numbered 5, after V lost 4 bases and J lost 3 bases. Germline V lookup: CDR1 SGHRS, CDR2 YFSETQ. This CDR3 is built from 15 residues. CDR3 residues: CASSREGSYTGELFF. The CDR3 DNA follows: TGCGCCAGCAGCCGGGAGGGCAGCTACACCGGGGAGCTGTTTTTT.

DNA for the CDR3: TGTGCCAGCAGCTTGATGGGGAGTTCGTCCTACAATGAGCAGTTCTTC. This codes for CASSLMGSSSYNEQFF. The chain has TRBV5-6 and TRBJ2-1, with D possibly matching TRBD2 (5 bases). The V end lost 1 base, the J end lost 1 base, and 12 bases lay between the germline ends. Germline assignment: CDR1 SGHDT and CDR2 YYEEEE. The CDR3 is 16 amino acids.

CDR3 DNA sequence: TGTGCCAGCGGGTCAGTGGCTAGCGGGAAAGAGACCCAGTACTTC. Encoded protein: CASGSVASGKETQYF. This sequence joins TRBV19 and TRBJ2-5; 9 nucleotides agree with TRBD2. This CDR3 is 15 amino acids long. V shed 9 bases, J shed 3 bases, and the junction held 11 bases outside the gene matches. Looked up from germline, CDR1 is LNHDA and CDR2 is SQIVND (reference sequence).

The chain joins TRBV9 to TRBJ1-1; 8 bases agree with TRBD1. V was clipped by 1 base and J by 7 bases; unmatched bases: 9. The length of the CDR3 is 15 residues. Germline V gene data show CDR1 as SGDLS and CDR2 as YYNGEE. Here the CDR3 DNA reads TGTGCCAGCAGCGTAACCCTGACAGGGGTCGGTGAAGCTTTCTTT. It is translated as CASSVTLTGVGEAFF. The full variable domain, in which reference TRBV9 and TRBJ1-1 provide the parts outside the CDR3, is DSGVTQTPKHLITATGQRVTLRCSPRSGDLSVYWYQQSLDQGLQFLIQYYNGEERAKGNILERFSAQQFPDLHSELNLSSLELGDSALYFCASSVTLTGVGEAFFGQGTRLTVV.

This clone was counted once. The rearrangement joins TRBV7-2 to TRBJ2-1; 9 bases fit TRBD2. The CDR3 consists of 15 residues. V shed 4 bases, J shed 7 bases, and the junction held 8 bases outside the gene matches. CDR1 and CDR2 (germline): SGHTA, FQGNSA. CDR3 sequence: CASSYLAGVTNEQFF. The CDR3 DNA reads as TGTGCCAGCAGCTACTTAGCGGGAGTAACGAATGAGCAGTTCTTC.

CDR3: CSVEGEAGGYEQYF. DNA of the CDR3: TGCAGCGTTGAAGGCGAAGCGGGAGGCTACGAGCAGTACTTC. V is TRBV29-1 and J is TRBJ2-7; TRBD2 matches 9 bases. With V trimmed by 1 base and J by 3 bases, 4 bases remained unmatched. The CDR3 consists of 14 residues. Germline assignment: CDR1 SQVTM and CDR2 ANQGSEA.

This clone has only one observation. The chain has TRBV7-8 and TRBJ1-1; TRBD1 is a possible D gene (6 bases). The V gene's germline CDR1 is SGHVS and CDR2 FQNEAQ. CDR3 length: 20 residues. Trimming pared 7 bases from V and 1 base from J, leaving 31 bases between. The CDR3 DNA reads TGTGCCAGCACCAGGGGTGGAGCAGGCGGGATCGTCGGGCGGAACACTGAAGCTTTCTTT. Translating gives CASTRGGAGGIVGRNTEAFF. Full variable domain (remainder filled in from reference TRBV7-8 and TRBJ1-1): GAGVSQSPRYKVAKRGQDVALRCDPISGHVSLFWYQQALGQGPEFLTYFQNEAQLDKSGLPSDRFFAERPEGSVSTLKIQRTQQEDSAVYLCASTRGGAGGIVGRNTEAFFGQGTRLTVV.

The chain combines TRBV5-1 with TRBJ2-1; possibly TRBD1 for D (5 bases). Germline V gene sequence: CDR1 SGHRS, CDR2 YFSETQ. Between the trimmed V and J ends, which lost 3 bases and 8 bases, there was a span of 18 bases. The CDR3 sequence is 15 residues long. The CDR3 region is CASSSDSYPGDEQFF. DNA of the CDR3: TGCGCCAGCAGCTCCGACAGCTACCCCGGCGATGAGCAGTTCTTC.

The J gene is TRBJ1-2, the V gene TRBV5-1; D possibly corresponds to TRBD1 (6 bases). V was cut by 2 bases and J by 2 bases, with 13 bases left in between. Per germline, CDR1 SGHRS and CDR2 YFSETQ. The CDR3 consists of 15 residues. The CDR3 bases are TGCGCCAGCAGCTTAAGGGGGGCCGAAAACTATGGCTACACCTTC. It codes for CASSLRGAENYGYTF.